This entry describes one T cell receptor beta chain. The sample originates from a study of graft-versus-host responses after intestinal transplantation. Overall study: Induction using anti-thymocyte globulin, followed by tacrolimus and steroids for 2 to 4 years, was given to all recipients. Overall study results and limits: GvH clones appeared in recipient marrow, some first in ileum or blood.

Trimming took 7 bases from V and 5 from J; bases not matched to a gene: 9. The CDR3 runs to 14 residues. Germline CDR1 SGHRS, CDR2 YFSETQ. Irradiated stimulators labeled with violet dye, about 200,000 in number, were plated with about 200,000 CFSE-labeled responders. TCRdb's table, derived via immunoSEQ multiplex PCR, lists solely in-frame clones and lacks some. The table shows a few thousand clones, with 35% to 50% occurring only once. The specimen was alloreactive CD8+ T cells from a mixed lymphocyte reaction culture, collected before transplantation. Subset reported: CFSE-low proliferating T cells sorted from approximately six-day pre-transplant mixed lymphocyte reaction (GvH or HvG direction). This clonotype originated in a human patient who was an organ donor for intestinal transplantation. The J gene is TRBJ2-3, the V gene TRBV5-1; 8 bases match TRBD2. The CDR3 DNA reads TGCGCCAGCGGGAGCGGGGGTAGCGGAGATACGCAGTATTTT. Its translation is CASGSGGSGDTQYF.